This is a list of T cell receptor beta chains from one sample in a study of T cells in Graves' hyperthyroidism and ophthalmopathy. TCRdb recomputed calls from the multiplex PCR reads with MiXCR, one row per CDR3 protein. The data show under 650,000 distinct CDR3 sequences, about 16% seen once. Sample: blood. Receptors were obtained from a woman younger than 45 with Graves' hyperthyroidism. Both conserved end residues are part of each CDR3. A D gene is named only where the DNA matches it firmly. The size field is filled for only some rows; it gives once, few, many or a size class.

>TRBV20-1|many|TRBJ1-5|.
CSASGGNQPQHF
TGCAGTGCTAGTGGGGGGAATCAGCCCCAGCATTTT
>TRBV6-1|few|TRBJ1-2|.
CASSPNEGFYGYTF
TGTGCCAGCAGTCCCAACGAGGGTTTCTATGGCTACACCTTC
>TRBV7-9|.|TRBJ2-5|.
CASSLLIETQYF
TGTGCCAGCAGCTTACTCATTGAGACCCAGTACTTC
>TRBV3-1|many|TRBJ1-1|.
CASSPETTSNTEAFF
TGTGCCAGCAGCCCCGAGACCACTTCGAACACTGAAGCTTTCTTT
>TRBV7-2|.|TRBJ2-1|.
CASSLEVGYNEQFF
TGTGCCAGCAGCTTAGAAGTCGGGTACAATGAGCAGTTCTTC
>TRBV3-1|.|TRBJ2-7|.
CASSQDTGVEQYF
TGTGCCAGCAGCCAAGATACCGGGGTCGAGCAGTACTTC
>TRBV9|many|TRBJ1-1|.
CASSVTQNTEAFF
TGTGCCAGCAGCGTGACACAGAACACTGAAGCTTTCTTT
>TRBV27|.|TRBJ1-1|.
CASSLQGVRLPMNTEAFF
TGTGCCAGCAGTTTACAGGGTGTCCGACTACCTATGAACACTGAAGCTTTCTTT
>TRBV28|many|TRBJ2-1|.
CASRNVDSSYNEQFF
TGTGCCAGCAGAAACGTGGACAGTTCCTACAATGAGCAGTTCTTC
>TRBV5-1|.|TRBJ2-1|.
CASSQPLGDEQFF
TGCGCCAGCAGCCAACCATTAGGGGATGAGCAGTTCTTC
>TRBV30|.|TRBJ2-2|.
CAWSPLVRGGELFF
TGTGCCTGGAGTCCTCTGGTACGGGGCGGGGAGCTGTTTTTT
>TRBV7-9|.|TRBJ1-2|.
CAIQGRNNYGYTF
TGTGCCATACAGGGAAGAAATAACTATGGCTACACCTTC
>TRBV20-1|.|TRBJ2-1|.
CSAPRTRTLYNEQFF
TGCAGTGCCCCCCGGACAAGGACCCTCTACAATGAGCAGTTCTTC
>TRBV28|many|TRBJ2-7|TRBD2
CASSPGLAGLSYEQYF
TGTGCCAGCAGCCCGGGACTAGCGGGACTCTCCTACGAGCAGTACTTC
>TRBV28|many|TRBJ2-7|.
CASSLLPYEQYF
TGTGCCAGCAGTTTACTACCTTACGAGCAGTACTTC
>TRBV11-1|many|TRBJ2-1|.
CASSVGRANNEQFF
TGTGCCAGCTCGGTAGGCAGGGCCAACAATGAGCAGTTCTTC
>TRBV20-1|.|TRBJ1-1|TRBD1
CSARDPGTGWTEAFF
TGCAGTGCTAGAGATCCCGGGACAGGATGGACTGAAGCTTTCTTT